The rows below give T cell receptor beta chains drawn from one sample of a study of blood T cell repertoires in COVID-19. The method was immunoSEQ multiplex PCR; TCRdb's version includes in-frame clones alone and lacks a portion of them. This sample yields some 180,000 clones, of which 84% are seen a single time; less than 3.5% belongs to the top ten. Sequencing was performed on PBMCs or T cells enriched from blood (not recorded which). These receptors were obtained from a woman in her twenties or thirties who had been exposed to COVID-19. Each CDR3 is given with its conserved first and last residue.

V,J,CDR3
TRBV10-3,TRBJ2-7,CAIRGPAGSDEQYF
TRBV4-1,TRBJ1-5,CASSQVQADQPQHF
TRBV9,TRBJ1-2,CASSVELGAKGLGYGYTF
TRBV6-5,TRBJ2-2,CASRPGAGELFF
TRBV29-1,TRBJ2-7,CSVDSGGPSYEQYF
TRBV15,TRBJ1-4,CATSRDSRDREKLFF
TRBV4-1,TRBJ2-1,CASSPRVAGGSPYEQFF
TRBV12-1,TRBJ1-2,CASSFGGHRYGYTF
TRBV3-1/TRBV3-2,TRBJ2-1,CASSQAGSERSRGVDNEQFF
TRBV4-1,TRBJ2-5,CASSQTTSGANQETQYF
TRBV18,TRBJ1-6,CASSPSADRVASPLHF
TRBV7-2,TRBJ2-1,CASSLESGGYNEQFF
TRBV4-1,TRBJ2-6,CASSQVAGSGANVLTF
TRBV27,TRBJ2-5,CASSWDSRQETQYF
TRBV7-3,TRBJ2-3,CASSAHRGPSTDTQYF
TRBV2,TRBJ1-1,CASSPSPFLEAFF
TRBV19,TRBJ1-1,CASKAGQGATEAFF
TRBV5-4,TRBJ1-4,CASRGTDTNEKLFF